This entry features one T cell receptor beta chain sequence. Its antigen is currently unknown. Sequenced by immunoSEQ multiplex PCR; TCRdb stores in-frame clones only, minus some. The data show around 300,000 clones, 80% seen once. This entry is derived from a study of cytotoxic CD8 clonotypes in ibrutinib-treated CLL. Study-level information: Investigators collected response samples after a median about twelve months of treatment, range 6 to 36.

Whole-study findings and limits: At ibrutinib response, clonality increased, and at progression it declined back toward baseline. Public clonotypes were seen rarely and were contracted or stable on treatment.

About 2.1 micrograms of genomic DNA (from cryopreserved PBMCs) were used for TCR beta libraries. The clonotype originates from a human donor with chronic lymphocytic leukemia. Specimen: PBMCs, collected before ibrutinib treatment.

The CDR3 region is CASSSTGGRNSYEQYF. The CDR3 nucleotides are TGTGCCAGCAGCTCAACAGGAGGACGGAACTCCTACGAGCAGTACTTC. The V gene is TRBV7-2, the J gene TRBJ2-7; D is perhaps TRBD1 or TRBD2 (5 bases each). The V gene's germline CDR1 is SGHTA and CDR2 FQGNSA. Trimming removed 4 bases from V and 0 bases from J, with 16 bases in between. This CDR3 contains 16 residues.